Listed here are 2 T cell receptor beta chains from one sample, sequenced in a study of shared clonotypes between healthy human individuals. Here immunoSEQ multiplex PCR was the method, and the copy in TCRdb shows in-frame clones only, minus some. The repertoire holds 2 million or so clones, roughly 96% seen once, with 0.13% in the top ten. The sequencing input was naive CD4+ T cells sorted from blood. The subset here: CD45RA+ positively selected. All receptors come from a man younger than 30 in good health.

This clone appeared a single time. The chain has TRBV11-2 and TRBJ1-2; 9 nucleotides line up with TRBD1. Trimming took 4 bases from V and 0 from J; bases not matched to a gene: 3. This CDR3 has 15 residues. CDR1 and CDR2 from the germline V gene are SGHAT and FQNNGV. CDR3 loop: CASSSWTGANYGYTF. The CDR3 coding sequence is TGTGCCAGCAGCTCCTGGACAGGGGCTAACTATGGCTACACCTTC.

The CDR3 nucleotides are TGCGCCAGCAGTATTACGGAGAACCAAGAGACCCAGTACTTC. This codes for CASSITENQETQYF. The chain uses TRBV5-1 and TRBJ2-5; D gene unclear. V was pared by 5 bases and J by 0 bases, with 11 bases between. The CDR3 loop spans 14 amino acids. Germline loops: CDR1 SGHRS, CDR2 YFSETQ.